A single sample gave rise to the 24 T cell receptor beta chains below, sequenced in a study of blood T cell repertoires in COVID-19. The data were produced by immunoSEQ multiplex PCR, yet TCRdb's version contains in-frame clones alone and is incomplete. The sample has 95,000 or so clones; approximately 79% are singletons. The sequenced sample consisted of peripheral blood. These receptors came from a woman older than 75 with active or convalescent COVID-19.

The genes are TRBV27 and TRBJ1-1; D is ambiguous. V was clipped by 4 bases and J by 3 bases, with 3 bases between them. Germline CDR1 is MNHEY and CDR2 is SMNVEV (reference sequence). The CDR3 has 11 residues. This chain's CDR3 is CASSSYTEAFF. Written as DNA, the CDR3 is TGTGCCAGCAGTTCGTACACTGAAGCTTTCTTT.

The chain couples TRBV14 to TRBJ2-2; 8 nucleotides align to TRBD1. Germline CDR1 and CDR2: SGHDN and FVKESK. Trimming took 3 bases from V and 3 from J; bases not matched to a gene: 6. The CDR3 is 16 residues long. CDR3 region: CASSHTGGGDTGELFF. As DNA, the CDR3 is TGTGCCAGCAGCCACACAGGGGGAGGCGACACCGGGGAGCTGTTTTTT.

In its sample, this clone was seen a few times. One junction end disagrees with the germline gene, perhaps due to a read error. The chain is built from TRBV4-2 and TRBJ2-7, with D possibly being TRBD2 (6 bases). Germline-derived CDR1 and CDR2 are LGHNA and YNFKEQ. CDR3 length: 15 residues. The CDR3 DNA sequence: TGTGCCAGCAGCCAAGATCCCACTAGCTCCAACGAGCAGTACTTC. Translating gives CASSQDPTSSNEQYF.

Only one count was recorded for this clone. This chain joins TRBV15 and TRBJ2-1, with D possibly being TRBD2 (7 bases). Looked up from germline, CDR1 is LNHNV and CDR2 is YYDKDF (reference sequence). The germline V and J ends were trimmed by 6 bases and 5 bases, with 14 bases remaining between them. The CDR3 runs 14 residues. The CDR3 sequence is CATSKGEGNNEQFF. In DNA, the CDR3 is TGTGCCACCAGTAAGGGGGAGGGCAACAATGAGCAGTTCTTC.

CDR3 sequence (DNA): TGTGCCAGCAGCCGATCCGGGACAGGGGGCGCCCACTATGGCTACACCTTC. Its translation: CASSRSGTGGAHYGYTF. The gene calls are TRBV3-1 (or the pseudogene TRBV3-2) and TRBJ1-2, with 12 bases fitting TRBD1. The CDR3 is 17 residues long. CDR1 and CDR2 (germline): LGHDT, YNNKEL (reference sequence). The V gene end was trimmed by 4 bases and the J gene end by 3 bases; junction bases not matched to a gene: 9.

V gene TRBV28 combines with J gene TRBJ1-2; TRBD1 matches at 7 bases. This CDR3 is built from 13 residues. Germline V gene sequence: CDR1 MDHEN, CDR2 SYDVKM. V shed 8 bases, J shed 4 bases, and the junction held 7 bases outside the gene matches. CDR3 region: CASVKTGPYGYTF. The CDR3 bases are TGTGCCAGCGTAAAGACAGGGCCCTATGGCTACACCTTC.

The CDR3 reads CAGSGTGLNQPQHF. The CDR3, as DNA: TGTGCCGGGTCCGGGACAGGGTTGAATCAGCCCCAGCATTTT. The chain uses TRBV2 and TRBJ1-5; 9 positions match TRBD1. From germline, CDR1 is SNHLY and CDR2 FYNNEI. Trimming at V came to 11 bases and at J to 4 bases, leaving 9 bases not matched to a gene. The CDR3 contains 14 residues. Full variable domain (missing parts from reference TRBV2 and TRBJ1-5): EPEVTQTPSHQVTQMGQEVILRCVPISNHLYFYWYRQILGQKVEFLVSFYNNEISEKSEIFDDQFSVERPDGSNFTLKIRSTKLEDSAMYFCAGSGTGLNQPQHFGDGTRLSIL.

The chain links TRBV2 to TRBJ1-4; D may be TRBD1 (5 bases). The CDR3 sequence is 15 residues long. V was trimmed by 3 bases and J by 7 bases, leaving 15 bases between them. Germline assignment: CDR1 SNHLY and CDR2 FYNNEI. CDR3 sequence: CASSDTGGVGEKLFF. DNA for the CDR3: TGTGCCAGCAGTGACACTGGGGGGGTGGGTGAAAAACTGTTTTTT. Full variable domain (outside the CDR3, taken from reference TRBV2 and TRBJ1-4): EPEVTQTPSHQVTQMGQEVILRCVPISNHLYFYWYRQILGQKVEFLVSFYNNEISEKSEIFDDQFSVERPDGSNFTLKIRSTKLEDSAMYFCASSDTGGVGEKLFFGSGTQLSVL.

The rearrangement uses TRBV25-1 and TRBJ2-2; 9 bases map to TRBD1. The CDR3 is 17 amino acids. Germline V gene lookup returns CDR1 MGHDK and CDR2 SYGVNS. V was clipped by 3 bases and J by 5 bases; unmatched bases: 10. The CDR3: CASSERTGALETGELFF. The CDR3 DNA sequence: TGTGCCAGCAGTGAGAGGACAGGGGCCTTGGAGACCGGGGAGCTGTTTTTT.

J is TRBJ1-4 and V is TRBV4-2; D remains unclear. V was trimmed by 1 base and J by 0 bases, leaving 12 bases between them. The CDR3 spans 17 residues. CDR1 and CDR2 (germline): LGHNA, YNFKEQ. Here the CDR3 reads CASSQVAGPATNEKLFF. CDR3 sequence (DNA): TGTGCCAGCAGCCAAGTTGCGGGCCCAGCAACTAATGAAAAACTGTTTTTT.

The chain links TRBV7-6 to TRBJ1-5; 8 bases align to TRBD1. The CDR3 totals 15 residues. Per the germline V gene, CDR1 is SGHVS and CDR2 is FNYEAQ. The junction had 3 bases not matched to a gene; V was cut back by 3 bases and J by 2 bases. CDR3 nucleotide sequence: TGTGCCAGCAGCTTGAAGGGACAGGGCAATCAGCCCCAGCATTTT. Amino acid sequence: CASSLKGQGNQPQHF.

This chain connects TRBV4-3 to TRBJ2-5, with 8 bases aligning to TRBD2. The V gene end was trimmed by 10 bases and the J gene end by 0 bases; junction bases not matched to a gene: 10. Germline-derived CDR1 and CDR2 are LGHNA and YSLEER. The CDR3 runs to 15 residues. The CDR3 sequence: CANALAGSYQETQYF. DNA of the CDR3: TGCGCCAACGCCTTAGCGGGATCCTACCAAGAGACCCAGTACTTC.

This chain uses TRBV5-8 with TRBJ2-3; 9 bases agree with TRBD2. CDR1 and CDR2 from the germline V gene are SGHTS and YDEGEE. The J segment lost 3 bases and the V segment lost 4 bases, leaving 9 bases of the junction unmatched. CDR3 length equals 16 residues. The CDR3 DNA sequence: TGTGCCAGCAGCCCACGCCCGAGCGGGAGGACAGATACGCAGTATTTT. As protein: CASSPRPSGRTDTQYF.

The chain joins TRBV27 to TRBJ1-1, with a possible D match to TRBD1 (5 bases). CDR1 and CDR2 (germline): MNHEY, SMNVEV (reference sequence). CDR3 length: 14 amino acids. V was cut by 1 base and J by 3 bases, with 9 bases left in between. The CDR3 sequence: CASSLYRTYTEAFF. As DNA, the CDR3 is TGTGCCAGCAGTTTATACAGGACCTACACTGAAGCTTTCTTT.

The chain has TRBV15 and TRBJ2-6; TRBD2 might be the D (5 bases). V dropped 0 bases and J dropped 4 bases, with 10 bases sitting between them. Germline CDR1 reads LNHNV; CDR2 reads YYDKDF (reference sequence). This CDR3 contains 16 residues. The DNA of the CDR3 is TGTGCCACCAGCAGAGAACGAGGGTCGGGGGCCAACGTCCTGACTTTC. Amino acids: CATSRERGSGANVLTF.

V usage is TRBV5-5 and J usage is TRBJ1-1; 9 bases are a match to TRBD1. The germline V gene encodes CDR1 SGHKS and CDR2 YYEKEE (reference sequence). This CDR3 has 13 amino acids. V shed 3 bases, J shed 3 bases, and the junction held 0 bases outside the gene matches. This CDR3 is CASSWTGDTEAFF. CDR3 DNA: TGTGCCAGCAGCTGGACAGGGGACACTGAAGCTTTCTTT.

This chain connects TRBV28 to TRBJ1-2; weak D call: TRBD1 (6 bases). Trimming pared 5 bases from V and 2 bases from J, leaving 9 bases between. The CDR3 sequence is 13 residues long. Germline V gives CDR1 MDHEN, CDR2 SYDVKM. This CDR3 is CASSIQGNYGYTF. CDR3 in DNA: TGTGCCAGCAGTATACAGGGCAACTATGGCTACACCTTC.

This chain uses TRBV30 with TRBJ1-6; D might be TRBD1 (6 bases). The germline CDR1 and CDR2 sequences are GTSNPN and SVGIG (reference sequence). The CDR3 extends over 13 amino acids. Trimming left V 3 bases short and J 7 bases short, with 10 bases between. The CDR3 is CAWRSDSNSPLHF. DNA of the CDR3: TGTGCCTGGAGGTCGGACAGCAATTCACCCCTCCACTTT.

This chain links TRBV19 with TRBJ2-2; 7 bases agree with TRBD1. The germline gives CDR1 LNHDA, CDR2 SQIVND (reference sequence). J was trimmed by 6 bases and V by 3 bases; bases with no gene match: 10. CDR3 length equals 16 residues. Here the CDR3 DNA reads TGTGCCAGTAGTATCAGGGGCAGGGGGTCTGCCGGGGAGCTGTTTTTT. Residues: CASSIRGRGSAGELFF.

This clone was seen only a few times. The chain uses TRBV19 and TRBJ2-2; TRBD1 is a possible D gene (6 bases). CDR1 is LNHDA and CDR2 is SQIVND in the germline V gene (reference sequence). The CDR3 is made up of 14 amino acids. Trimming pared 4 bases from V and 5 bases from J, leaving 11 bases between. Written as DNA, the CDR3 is TGTGCCAGTAGTAGCTACAGGGAAACCGGGGAGCTGTTTTTT. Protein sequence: CASSSYRETGELFF.

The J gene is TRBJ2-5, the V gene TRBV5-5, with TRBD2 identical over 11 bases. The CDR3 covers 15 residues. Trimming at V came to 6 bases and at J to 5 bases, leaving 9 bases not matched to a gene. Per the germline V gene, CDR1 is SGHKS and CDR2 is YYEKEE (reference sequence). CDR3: CASTKTSGVEETQYF. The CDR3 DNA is TGTGCCAGCACCAAGACTAGCGGGGTGGAGGAGACCCAGTACTTC. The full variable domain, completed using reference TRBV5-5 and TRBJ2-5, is DAGVTQSPTHLIKTRGQQVTLRCSPISGHKSVSWYQQVLGQGPQFIFQYYEKEERGRGNFPDRFSARQFPNYSSELNVNALLLGDSALYLCASTKTSGVEETQYFGPGTRLLVL.

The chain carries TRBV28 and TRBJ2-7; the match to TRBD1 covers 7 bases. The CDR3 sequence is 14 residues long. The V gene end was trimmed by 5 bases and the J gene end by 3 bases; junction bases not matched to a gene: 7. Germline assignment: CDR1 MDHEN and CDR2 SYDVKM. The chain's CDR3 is CASSPDRAIYEQYF. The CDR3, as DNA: TGTGCCAGCAGTCCAGACAGGGCGATCTACGAGCAGTACTTC.

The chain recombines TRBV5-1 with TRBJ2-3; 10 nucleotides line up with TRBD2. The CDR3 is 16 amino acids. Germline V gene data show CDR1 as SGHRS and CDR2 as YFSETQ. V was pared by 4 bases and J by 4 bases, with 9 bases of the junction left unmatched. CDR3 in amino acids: CASSRSGRAVSDTQYF. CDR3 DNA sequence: TGCGCCAGCAGCCGAAGCGGGAGGGCCGTATCAGATACGCAGTATTTT.

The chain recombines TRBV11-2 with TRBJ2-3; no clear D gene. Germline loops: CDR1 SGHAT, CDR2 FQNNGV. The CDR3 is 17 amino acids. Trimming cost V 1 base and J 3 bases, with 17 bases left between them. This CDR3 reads CASSLGVRGFATDTQYF. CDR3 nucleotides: TGTGCCAGCAGCTTAGGTGTCCGCGGCTTCGCAACAGATACGCAGTATTTT.